The source of this TCR beta chain is a study of control samples from healthy donors and cancer patients. V lost 0 bases to trimming and J lost 6 bases; unmatched junction nucleotides: 9. Germline assignment: CDR1 SGHRS and CDR2 YFSETQ. The CDR3 is made up of 17 amino acids. Measured with immunoSEQ multiplex PCR; TCRdb has only the in-frame clones, and not every one. The profile shows 95,000 to 100,000 clones, roughly four fifths of them singletons. The receptor was isolated from a man between 60 and 70 years old in good health. V and J are TRBV5-1 and TRBJ2-3; 11 bases align to TRBD2. The sequenced sample was blood. CDR3 sequence reads: CASSLGPTSGTLDTQYF. CDR3 coding DNA: TGCGCCAGCAGCTTGGGCCCGACTAGCGGGACGTTGGATACGCAGTATTTT.